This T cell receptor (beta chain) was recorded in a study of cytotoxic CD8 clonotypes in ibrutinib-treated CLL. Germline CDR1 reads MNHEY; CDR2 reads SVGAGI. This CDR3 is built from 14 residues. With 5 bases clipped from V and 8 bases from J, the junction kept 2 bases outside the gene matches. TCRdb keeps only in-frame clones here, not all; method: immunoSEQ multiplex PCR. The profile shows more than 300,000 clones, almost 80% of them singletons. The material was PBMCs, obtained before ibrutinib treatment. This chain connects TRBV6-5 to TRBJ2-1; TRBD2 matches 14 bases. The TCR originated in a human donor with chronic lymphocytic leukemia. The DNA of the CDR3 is TGTGCCAGCAGTCAGGGACTAGCGGGAGATGAGCAGTTCTTC. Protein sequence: CASSQGLAGDEQFF.